This T cell receptor beta chain comes out of a study of Graves' ophthalmopathy and Graves' hyperthyroidism listed by TCRdb under 2018. With regard to the full study: Peripheral blood samples were taken at the time of initial diagnosis, before any treatment was given. TCR beta repertoire signatures were used to distinguish Graves' ophthalmopathy from Graves' hyperthyroidism and to predict progression to ophthalmopathy. In total, 135 blood samples were TCR-sequenced: approximately 40 ophthalmopathy, over 70 hyperthyroidism and about 17 hyperthyroidism-to-ophthalmopathy patients. In roughly 6 hyperthyroidism patients, the T-cell repertoires found in thyroid tissue were compared with those found in blood. A discovery set of 90 to 100 patients (43 ophthalmopathy, about 59 stable hyperthyroidism) was enrolled to explore V-J signatures distinguishing ophthalmopathy from hyperthyroidism. For independent validation, a separate cohort was made up of some 19 hyperthyroidism patients plus 17 patients who later progressed from hyperthyroidism to ophthalmopathy. After sampling, hyperthyroidism patients received methimazole starting at 30 mg daily, and ophthalmopathy patients received high-dose intravenous methylprednisolone. The 100 or so discovery patients were randomly split 7:3 into training and test sets. Study-level results and caveats: In validation, the model predicted ophthalmopathy progression with 70.59% sensitivity and approximately 72% specificity; some twelve predicted patients were CT-confirmed with GO in a median of roughly 6.8 months. Most expanded thyroid clonotypes with a frequency above 0.001 also appeared in blood, which suggests that blood repertoires may reflect the immune response in the thyroid. Ophthalmopathy was separated from stable hyperthyroidism by the 13-signature model with roughly 88% sensitivity and around 81% specificity in cross-validation and with 80%/75% in the test set. Sample size was not predetermined statistically, and investigators were not blinded to group allocation.

This clonotype was seen more than once but under ten times. What this receptor recognizes is not known. Base-call qualities are not available, and no considerably larger clone is one nucleotide away. For repertoire sequencing, TCR beta CDR3 regions were amplified from RNA transcripts. A first-round RT-PCR used HTBI primers with the Qiagen OneStep RT-PCR kit, followed by a second-round multiplex PCR, size selection and purification. Libraries were sequenced paired-end with 100 bp reads on an Illumina HiSeq2000. The authors processed their data as follows. SOAPnuke was used for read processing, and reads with adapters, uncalled bases, a mean Phred below 15, or no exact constant-primer or identifier match were discarded. COPE v1.2.5 was used to merge high-quality paired reads. Unique nucleotide sequences were defined as clonotypes and aligned to IMGT TRB V, D and J references using MiTCR v1.1. The analysis was limited to V-J combinations with a frequency above 0.0001, which together covered 99.2% of the repertoires. For each V-J combination, a TCR clonal expansion and chaos score was defined as F50 clonal expansion divided by the chaos observed in the TCRdist matrix. Welch's t-statistics and random forest were used to narrow the features down to around twelve V-J combinations, which were then fed into a naive Bayes classifier. Thyroid-blood repertoire similarity was quantified with the Morisita-Horn index. TCRdb itself trimmed the public reads at Q25 with fastp, ran MiXCR and retained productive beta chains. All rows with the same CDR3 protein become a single entry with the most common DNA and genes. These V and J calls originate from TCRdb's pipeline instead of the authors' own analysis. A total of about 620,000 distinct CDR3 sequences appear in this sample, approximately 21% of them only once. Approximately 7% of the sample goes to the ten largest clones.

Hyperthyroidism was considered stable if no progression to ophthalmopathy occurred within 18 months of follow-up. The hyperthyroidism patients were 18 to 65 years old and newly diagnosed, with a disease duration of less than 2 months. Patients with other autoimmune diseases, uncontrolled infections, pregnancy or lactation were excluded. Clinical symptoms, serum thyroxine, TRAb, thyroid ultrasound and orbital computed tomography were used for diagnosis. Using Ficoll-Paque density gradient centrifugation, PBMCs were isolated from less than 13 ml of fresh peripheral blood. Total RNA was extracted using Trizol reagent, and RNA quality was checked on an Agilent 2100 Bioanalyzer. The source material was peripheral blood. The TCR sequence derives from a woman aged 18-29 years with stable Graves' hyperthyroidism. Some clones in this sample may be carry-over from other donors' samples. Donor details come from another sample of the same person, matched by shared clones.

CDR3 reads: CASSLGQGDETQYF. The nucleotide sequence is given as TGTGCCAGCAGCTTGGGACAGGGTGACGAGACCCAGTACTTC. This sequence uses TRBV7-3 and TRBJ2-5; 9 bases in the middle match TRBD1. From the cysteine up to the phenylalanine, the CDR3 has a length of 14 residues. Only CDR3 DNA is held: 42 bases, read in frame from base 1. For CDR1 and CDR2, the germline V gene lists SGHTA and FQGTGA. V loses 3 bases at its end and J loses 5 bases; junction bases beyond the gene matches: 4.